These 22 T cell receptor beta chains were all obtained from the same sample, sequenced in a study of blood T cell repertoires in COVID-19. Method: immunoSEQ multiplex PCR; TCRdb's copy keeps in-frame clones and lacks some. The sample comprises tens of thousands of clones, more than 70% of which are singletons, and 13% to 15% rests with the top ten. The specimen sequenced was peripheral blood. The source is a human donor with active COVID-19. The donor label of this sample is uncertain.

V usage is TRBV11-2 and J usage is TRBJ2-5; D uncertain. In germline, CDR1 is SGHAT, CDR2 FQNNGV. The CDR3 runs to 12 residues. V lost 5 bases to trimming and J lost 4 bases, with 8 bases between them. This chain's CDR3 is CASSAGLETQYF. CDR3 coding DNA: TGTGCCAGCAGCGCTGGCTTAGAGACCCAGTACTTC.

This chain uses TRBV7-6 with TRBJ2-7, with a possible D match to TRBD1 (5 bases). The CDR3 extends over 16 amino acids. CDR1 and CDR2 (germline): SGHVS, FNYEAQ. The V end was cut by 1 base, the J end by 2 bases, with 15 bases between. CDR3 protein: CASSLEEQGSAYEQYF. Here the CDR3 DNA reads TGTGCCAGCAGCTTAGAGGAGCAGGGTTCGGCCTACGAGCAGTACTTC.

The chain is built from TRBV5-4 and TRBJ2-7, with a tentative D call TRBD2 (6 bases). V gave up 4 bases and J gave up 7 bases, with 24 bases separating them. The CDR3 contains 16 residues. Germline CDR1 is SGHNT and CDR2 is YYREEE (reference sequence). CDR3 region: CASSGGASTEWSEQYF. The CDR3 coding sequence is TGTGCCAGCAGCGGAGGGGCCTCCACGGAATGGAGTGAGCAGTACTTC.

This chain connects TRBV20-1 to TRBJ1-1; D unresolved. The CDR3 is made up of 11 amino acids. The V and J ends lost 3 bases and 5 bases respectively, with 7 bases between them. Germline-derived CDR1 and CDR2 are DFQATT and SNEGSKA (reference sequence). The CDR3 is CSASPGTEAFF. The CDR3 DNA reads as TGCAGTGCTAGTCCGGGAACTGAAGCTTTCTTT.

The chain employs TRBV29-1 and TRBJ1-2; 9 bases map to TRBD1. The CDR3 has 11 residues. V dropped 6 bases and J dropped 7; count of bases not matched to a gene: 3. Germline V gene data show CDR1 as SQVTM and CDR2 as ANQGSEA. The CDR3, as DNA: TGCAGCGTCGGGGACAGGGCTGGCTACACCTTC. Amino acid sequence: CSVGDRAGYTF.

The chain has TRBV6-6 and TRBJ2-5, with 7 bases that match TRBD2. Germline V gives CDR1 MNHNY, CDR2 SVGAGI (reference sequence). V was pared by 5 bases and J by 0 bases, with 6 bases of the junction left unmatched. CDR3 length: 15 residues. In DNA form, the CDR3 reads TGTGCCAGCAGTACTTACGGGGGGTACCAAGAGACCCAGTACTTC. Protein sequence: CASSTYGGYQETQYF.

The chain employs TRBV7-2 and TRBJ2-6; a possible D gene is TRBD1 (6 bases). With 5 bases removed from V and 1 base from J, the gap between germline ends came to 12 bases. The CDR3 loop spans 16 amino acids. CDR1 is SGHTA and CDR2 is FQGNSA in the germline V gene. CDR3 amino acids: CASSLHRVSGANVLTF. The CDR3 DNA is TGTGCCAGCAGCCTACACAGGGTTTCTGGGGCCAACGTCCTGACTTTC.

This clone has just one count. The chain employs TRBV2 and TRBJ2-3, with 11 bases identical to TRBD2. The germline V gene has CDR1 SNHLY and CDR2 FYNNEI. The trim removed 6 bases at V and 4 bases at J, leaving 15 bases unmatched. The CDR3 consists of 18 residues. The CDR3 here is CASRTSGGLSVVADTQYF. CDR3 sequence (DNA): TGTGCCAGCAGAACTAGCGGGGGTTTGTCAGTGGTGGCAGATACGCAGTATTTT.

This chain links TRBV5-6 with TRBJ1-2; D is unresolved. Trimming stripped 0 bases from V and 3 bases from J, with 15 bases between. Germline assignment: CDR1 SGHDT and CDR2 YYEEEE. CDR3 size: 16 residues. CDR3 nucleotides: TGTGCCAGCAGCTTGGCGCGACGGGGAAATGACTATGGCTACACCTTC. Its protein is CASSLARRGNDYGYTF.

About this clone: This sample includes further DNA sequences coding for the same CDR3. V is TRBV6-5 and J is TRBJ1-2, with TRBD1 as a possible D gene (6 bases). Trimming took 6 bases from V and 6 from J, leaving 17 bases between them. The CDR3 is 14 amino acids. The germline V gene has CDR1 MNHEY and CDR2 SVGAGI. The CDR3 here is CASSTGGRLNGYTF. DNA for the CDR3: TGTGCCAGCAGCACGGGGGGGCGCCTTAATGGCTACACCTTC.

The J gene is TRBJ1-4, the V gene TRBV11-2; D perhaps matches TRBD1 (6 bases). V was cut by 2 bases and J by 5 bases, with 15 bases left in between. The CDR3 contains 16 residues. Germline V CDR1 and CDR2: SGHAT, FQNNGV. CDR3 bases: TGTGCCAGCAGCTTAAGGGAGACAGGATTCAATGAAAAACTGTTTTTT. This encodes CASSLRETGFNEKLFF. Full variable domain (remainder filled in from reference TRBV11-2 and TRBJ1-4): EAGVAQSPRYKIIEKRQSVAFWCNPISGHATLYWYQQILGQGPKLLIQFQNNGVVDDSQLPKDRFSAERLKGVDSTLKIQPAKLEDSAVYLCASSLRETGFNEKLFFGSGTQLSVL.

This clone was recorded once. The rearrangement links TRBV18 to TRBJ1-4; possible D gene TRBD1, 6 bases. The CDR3 runs to 15 residues. The germline gives CDR1 KGHSH, CDR2 LQKENI. V was cut by 3 bases and J by 4 bases, with 12 bases left in between. CDR3 in DNA: TGTGCCAGCTCACCGGTCAACAGGGTTAATGAAAAACTGTTTTTT. Encoded protein: CASSPVNRVNEKLFF.

The J gene is TRBJ2-2, the V gene TRBV27, with TRBD2 matching 8 bases. Germline V CDR1 and CDR2: MNHEY, SMNVEV (reference sequence). The CDR3 spans 15 residues. With V trimmed by 7 bases and J by 5 bases, 9 bases remained unmatched. CDR3 region: CASTGGTSVTGELFF. The CDR3, as DNA: TGTGCCAGCACGGGAGGGACGAGTGTTACCGGGGAGCTGTTTTTT.

The V gene is TRBV29-1, the J gene TRBJ1-1; D is undetermined. V was shortened by 4 bases and J by 1 base, with 10 bases between the two germline ends. Germline loops: CDR1 SQVTM, CDR2 ANQGSEA. The CDR3 has 13 residues. CDR3 DNA: TGCAGCGTTGTTCAACAGAAGAACACTGAAGCTTTCTTT. It encodes CSVVQQKNTEAFF.

The V and J genes are TRBV5-1 and TRBJ2-1; 11 nucleotides match TRBD2. This CDR3 is 15 amino acids long. The germline V gene encodes CDR1 SGHRS and CDR2 YFSETQ. V lost 0 bases, J lost 7 bases, and 3 bases stayed unmatched. CDR3 sequence reads: CASSLGSSGGNEQFF. The CDR3 coding sequence is TGCGCCAGCAGCTTGGGGTCTAGCGGGGGGAATGAGCAGTTCTTC.

The chain links TRBV2 to TRBJ1-5; D possibly corresponds to TRBD1 (6 bases). CDR3 length: 15 residues. Trimming pared 6 bases from V and 0 bases from J, leaving 12 bases between. CDR1 and CDR2 (germline): SNHLY, FYNNEI. The DNA of the CDR3 is TGTGCCAGCAGATTCAACAGGGATAGCAATCAGCCCCAGCATTTT. Its protein product is CASRFNRDSNQPQHF.

This chain uses TRBV4-3 with TRBJ2-1; 7 bases are a match to TRBD1. From germline, CDR1 is LGHNA and CDR2 YSLEER. V was clipped by 5 bases and J by 7 bases; unmatched bases: 8. CDR3 length: 14 amino acids. In nucleotides, the CDR3 is TGCGCCAGCAGCTTCCGGGACAGACAAAATGAGCAGTTCTTC. Protein sequence: CASSFRDRQNEQFF.

The gene calls are TRBV21-1 and TRBJ2-1; TRBD1 is taken as the D call from the table, unchecked against the DNA. TRBV21-1 is shown as a pseudogene. The CDR3 is made up of 16 amino acids. CDR3 DNA: TGTGCCAGCAGCAGCTTTGGGGGCCCCGCTACTAGTGAGCAGTTCTTC. Its protein product is CASSSFGGPATSEQFF.

The chain employs TRBV19 and TRBJ1-2; D might be TRBD1 (6 bases). Germline V gene data show CDR1 as LNHDA and CDR2 as SQIVND (reference sequence). This CDR3 is 16 amino acids long. V was pared by 5 bases and J by 1 base, with 17 bases between. CDR3 sequence reads: CASSGGRQAFNYGYTF. The CDR3 DNA reads as TGTGCCAGTAGTGGGGGAAGACAGGCGTTTAACTATGGCTACACCTTC. The full variable domain, its missing parts supplied by reference TRBV19 and TRBJ1-2, is DGGITQSPKYLFRKEGQNVTLSCEQNLNHDAMYWYRQDPGQGLRLIYYSQIVNDFQKGDIAEGYSVSREKKESFPLTVTSAQKNPTAFYLCASSGGRQAFNYGYTFGSGTRLTVV.

The chain combines TRBV6-2 or TRBV6-3 with TRBJ2-7; 9 bases agree with TRBD2. CDR3 size: 15 residues. V trimming: 5 bases; J trimming: 2 bases; junction bases outside the gene matches: 7. Germline loops: CDR1 MNHEY, CDR2 SVGEGT. This CDR3 reads CASSRKRGATYEQYF. CDR3 sequence (DNA): TGTGCCAGCAGTAGAAAGCGGGGGGCGACCTACGAGCAGTACTTC.

The gene calls are TRBV10-1 and TRBJ2-1; D may be TRBD2 (7 bases). The CDR3 sequence is 14 residues long. Trimming cost V 8 bases and J 7 bases, with 18 bases left between them. Germline lookup yields CDR1 WNHNN and CDR2 SYGVQD (reference sequence). In DNA, the CDR3 is TGCGCCAGCCTTCAAGGGGGGGCCTGGAATGAGCAGTTCTTC. Its protein product is CASLQGGAWNEQFF.

The V and J genes are TRBV3-1 (or the pseudogene TRBV3-2) and TRBJ1-3, with D unclear. Germline CDR1 reads LGHDT; CDR2 reads YNNKEL (reference sequence). The CDR3 runs to 17 residues. With 1 base removed from V and 0 bases from J, the gap between germline ends came to 13 bases. CDR3 loop: CASSQAQRVYSGNTIYF. The CDR3 region has the DNA TGTGCCAGCAGCCAAGCCCAGCGGGTATACTCTGGAAACACCATATATTTT.